A selection of T cell receptor beta chains follows, all from one sample in a study of T cell responses to AZD1222 COVID-19 vaccine. Method: immunoSEQ multiplex PCR; TCRdb's copy keeps in-frame clones and lacks some. The data show tens of thousands of clones, with roughly 90% seen just once and 25% to 30% held by the top ten. The sample consisted of peripheral blood, taken 28 days after the second AZD1222 dose. Source of these receptors: an adult who received the AZD1222 COVID-19 vaccine. CDR3s leave out the opening cysteine and the closing phenylalanine or tryptophan. The listing skips clone size in some rows; elsewhere it reads once, few, many or a size class.

v_call	j_call	clone_size	cdr3_aa
TRBV30	TRBJ1-4	NA	AWSVRGTGNEKLF
TRBV5-5	TRBJ2-7	once	ASSYLLTGGSYEQY
TRBV7-2	TRBJ2-3	once	ASSPRGFSTDTQY
TRBV28	TRBJ1-5	NA	ASSLPHGSSNQPQH
TRBV5-4	TRBJ2-7	NA	ASSLDTSSYEQY
TRBV30	TRBJ2-7	NA	AWRWAYEQY
TRBV19	TRBJ1-5	NA	ASSIRGQPQH
TRBV7-2	TRBJ2-2	NA	ASSPSGVGGGTGELF
TRBV5-4	TRBJ2-3	NA	ASRSGRSTDTQY
TRBV28	TRBJ1-3	once	ASSLSGEGYSGNTIY
TRBV15	TRBJ1-1	NA	ATSFTGGTEAF
TRBV6-4	TRBJ1-2	NA	ASSDAGQASPRT
TRBV4-2	TRBJ2-3	NA	ASSQGGTSGTDTQY
TRBV28	TRBJ2-3	NA	ASSLKFRMGSRTDTQY
TRBV9	TRBJ2-2	NA	ASSPPTAFTGELF
TRBV2	TRBJ1-1	NA	ASSVEGSESEAF
TRBV28	TRBJ1-5	NA	ASRQVRGASQPQH
TRBV6-1	TRBJ1-2	once	ASSETGGVGYT
TRBV21-1	TRBJ2-6	NA	ASSKLECRAGANVLT
TRBV18	TRBJ1-2	NA	ASSPGLNYGYT
TRBV19	TRBJ2-7	NA	ASSRDRVGEQY
TRBV7-9	TRBJ1-2	NA	ASSLRGQGAGYT
TRBV18	TRBJ2-2	NA	ASSRQGADTGELF
TRBV6-5	TRBJ1-2	NA	ATQDAYGYT
TRBV10-3	TRBJ1-1	NA	AIGGQMNTEAF
TRBV7-2	TRBJ2-2	NA	ASSTRTSGMNTGELF
TRBV27	TRBJ2-7	NA	ASSKGGQGYEQY
TRBV28	TRBJ1-1	NA	ASSFDVGLGEAF
TRBV6-5	TRBJ1-2	NA	ASSSGQGTNYGYT
TRBV5-4	TRBJ1-3	few	ASSLRGVRTGNTIY
TRBV19	TRBJ2-2	NA	ASNWGGQGYISTGELF
TRBV5-4	TRBJ2-1	NA	ASSAGVSRDSLNEQF
TRBV30	TRBJ1-5	NA	AWSTGNNQPQH
TRBV4-1	TRBJ2-1	NA	ASSHRTSGAYNEQF
TRBV18	TRBJ2-2	NA	ASSPWTGGNGELF
TRBV4-1	TRBJ1-3	NA	ASSPVASAGNTIY
TRBV20-1	TRBJ2-3	NA	SASKQGAQY
TRBV27	TRBJ1-5	NA	ASSLSGVRGRQPQH
TRBV7-2	TRBJ1-1	NA	ASSSQVGGEAF
TRBV11-2	TRBJ1-2	few	ASSLDRNYGYT
TRBV5-1	TRBJ1-5	NA	ASSYLGTGDQPQH
TRBV7-3	TRBJ1-1	NA	ASSFRQSEAF
TRBV5-1	TRBJ2-7	NA	ASSFSQGSYEQY
TRBV6-4	TRBJ2-2	NA	ASRATGATTGELF
TRBV5-1	TRBJ1-1	NA	ASSSGPQGNTEAF
TRBV27	TRBJ1-2	NA	ASRTDHYGYT
TRBV7-2	TRBJ2-1	once	ASSILAGGYNEQF
TRBV18	TRBJ2-7	NA	ASSTGGVDTYEQY